Sequencing of this TCR beta chain was carried out in a study of blood T cell repertoires in COVID-19. About the study: The United States, Italy and Spain supplied acute and convalescent COVID-19 samples. Sample material is recorded as cDNA or gDNA derived from T cells, B-cell-depleted T cells, or PBMCs.

CDR3 length equals 14 residues. The germline gives CDR1 KGHSH, CDR2 LQKENI. Trimming stripped 8 bases from V and 3 bases from J, with 16 bases between. Original processing notes: Counts of nucleated cells, estimated from reference gene primer amplification, were obtained. The repertoire was sequenced with immunoSEQ multiplex PCR; TCRdb's copy has only in-frame clones and lacks some. The DNA gave D and trimming, while V, J and clone size come from that table. The repertoire has some 78,000 clones, approximately 84% of them found once; the top ten carry less than 6%. V usage is TRBV18 and J usage is TRBJ1-1, with D maybe TRBD1 (6 bases). The receptor comes from a man aged 55 to 70 with active or convalescent COVID-19. Source material: peripheral blood. CDR3 bases: TGTGCCAGCGGGGGGGCAGGGCGGCACACTGAAGCTTTCTTT. Amino acid sequence: CASGGAGRHTEAFF.